The 10 T cell receptor beta chains given below trace back to one sample, sequenced in a study of shared clonotypes between healthy human individuals. The repertoire was sequenced with immunoSEQ multiplex PCR; TCRdb's copy has only in-frame clones and lacks some. The sample gives about 2 million clones, roughly 94% of which show up once; 0.9% to 1.4% is in the top ten. It was CD45RO-negative cells, positively selected for CCR7, that made up naive CD8 cells, with terminally differentiated effector memory CD45RA+ cells excluded. The sample comprised naive CD8+ T cells sorted from blood. The receptors stem from a man between 18 and 29 years old in good health.

The J gene is TRBJ1-2, the V gene TRBV2; D gene ambiguous. CDR1 and CDR2 (germline): SNHLY, FYNNEI. There are 14 residues in the CDR3. The V gene lost 2 bases and the J gene lost 3 bases, with 10 bases spanning the gap. Here the CDR3 DNA reads TGTGCCAGCAGTGAATACGGCGGGGACTATGGCTACACCTTC. Its translation is CASSEYGGDYGYTF.

The V call is TRBV2, the J call TRBJ2-4, with 7 bases fitting TRBD1. The V gene end was trimmed by 6 bases and the J gene end by 5 bases; junction bases not matched to a gene: 1. CDR1 is SNHLY and CDR2 is FYNNEI in the germline V gene. The CDR3 has 12 amino acids. CDR3 loop: CASSGTENIQYF. The CDR3 DNA sequence: TGTGCCAGCAGCGGGACAGAAAACATTCAGTACTTC. Looking up the rest from reference TRBV2 and TRBJ2-4 gives the full variable domain: EPEVTQTPSHQVTQMGQEVILRCVPISNHLYFYWYRQILGQKVEFLVSFYNNEISEKSEIFDDQFSVERPDGSNFTLKIRSTKLEDSAMYFCASSGTENIQYFGAGTRLSVL.

The rearrangement links TRBV4-3 to TRBJ2-2; TRBD2 matches at 7 bases. Unmatched junction bases numbered 1, after V lost 0 bases and J lost 9 bases. Germline-derived CDR1 and CDR2 are LGHNA and YSLEER. The CDR3 totals 13 residues. The DNA of the CDR3 is TGCGCCAGCAGCCAAGAGCGGGGGTGGGAGCTGTTTTTT. It encodes CASSQERGWELFF.

To note about this clone: Other nucleotide sequences from this sample produce the same CDR3. This rearrangement joins TRBV19 to TRBJ1-1; TRBD1 is a possible D gene (6 bases). Germline V CDR1 and CDR2: LNHDA, SQIVND (reference sequence). CDR3 size: 14 residues. V lost 5 bases and J lost 2, with 12 bases in between. The chain's CDR3 is CASSSRGRNTEAFF. CDR3 nucleotides: TGTGCCAGTAGTTCCAGGGGAAGAAACACTGAAGCTTTCTTT.

The chain combines TRBV5-1 with TRBJ2-3, with 7 positions matching TRBD2. V gave up 4 bases and J gave up 0 bases; unmatched junction bases: 8. The CDR3 consists of 16 residues. Germline lookup yields CDR1 SGHRS and CDR2 YFSETQ. The CDR3 loop reads CASSPRGLTSTDTQYF. The CDR3 nucleotides are TGCGCCAGCAGCCCCCGGGGACTAACTAGCACAGATACGCAGTATTTT. Supplemented by reference TRBV5-1 and TRBJ2-3, the full variable domain reads KAGVTQTPRYLIKTRGQQVTLSCSPISGHRSVSWYQQTPGQGLQFLFEYFSETQRNKGNFPGRFSGRQFSNSRSEMNVSTLELGDSALYLCASSPRGLTSTDTQYFGPGTRLTVL.

On this clone itself: Other nucleotide sequences from this sample produce the same CDR3. J is TRBJ2-7 and V is TRBV5-1, with D perhaps TRBD1 (6 bases). Trimming cost V 5 bases and J 4 bases, with 7 bases left between them. Germline V gene data show CDR1 as SGHRS and CDR2 as YFSETQ. This CDR3 is built from 11 residues. The DNA for the CDR3 is TGCGCCAGCAGTACAGGGTACGAGCAGTACTTC. Amino acid sequence: CASSTGYEQYF. Full variable domain (remainder filled in from reference TRBV5-1 and TRBJ2-7): KAGVTQTPRYLIKTRGQQVTLSCSPISGHRSVSWYQQTPGQGLQFLFEYFSETQRNKGNFPGRFSGRQFSNSRSEMNVSTLELGDSALYLCASSTGYEQYFGPGTRLTVT.

The chain links TRBV5-4 to TRBJ2-1, with TRBD1 identical over 7 bases. V was pared by 5 bases and J by 1 base, with 6 bases of the junction left unmatched. The CDR3 runs 15 residues. CDR1 and CDR2 (germline): SGHNT, YYREEE (reference sequence). The CDR3 loop reads CASRSTGSSYNEQFF. In nucleotides, the CDR3 is TGTGCCAGCAGATCGACAGGGTCGTCCTACAATGAGCAGTTCTTC.

V usage is TRBV14 and J usage is TRBJ1-1; D perhaps matches TRBD1 (5 bases). Germline V gives CDR1 SGHDN, CDR2 FVKESK. Trimming stripped 2 bases from V and 1 base from J, with 14 bases between. CDR3 length: 16 residues. Here the CDR3 reads CASSQLPRTGNTEAFF. The CDR3 coding sequence is TGTGCCAGCAGCCAATTACCCCGTACAGGGAACACTGAAGCTTTCTTT.

This chain links TRBV7-8 with TRBJ1-1, with a weak D call TRBD1 (6 bases). CDR1 is SGHVS and CDR2 is FQNEAQ in the germline V gene. This CDR3 is built from 16 residues. The V end lost 3 bases, the J end lost 6 bases, and 20 bases lay between the germline ends. For the CDR3, the DNA is TGTGCCAGCAGCTTTCTGGACAGCGAGCCCCGAGCTGAAGCTTTCTTT. It translates to CASSFLDSEPRAEAFF.

The chain uses TRBV7-8 and TRBJ1-2; D is possibly TRBD1 (5 bases). Germline loops: CDR1 SGHVS, CDR2 FQNEAQ. V was pared by 2 bases and J by 4 bases, with 8 bases between. The CDR3 contains 13 residues. Here the CDR3 DNA reads TGTGCCAGCAGCTTACCAGGGACCTATGGCTACACCTTC. Translating it yields CASSLPGTYGYTF.